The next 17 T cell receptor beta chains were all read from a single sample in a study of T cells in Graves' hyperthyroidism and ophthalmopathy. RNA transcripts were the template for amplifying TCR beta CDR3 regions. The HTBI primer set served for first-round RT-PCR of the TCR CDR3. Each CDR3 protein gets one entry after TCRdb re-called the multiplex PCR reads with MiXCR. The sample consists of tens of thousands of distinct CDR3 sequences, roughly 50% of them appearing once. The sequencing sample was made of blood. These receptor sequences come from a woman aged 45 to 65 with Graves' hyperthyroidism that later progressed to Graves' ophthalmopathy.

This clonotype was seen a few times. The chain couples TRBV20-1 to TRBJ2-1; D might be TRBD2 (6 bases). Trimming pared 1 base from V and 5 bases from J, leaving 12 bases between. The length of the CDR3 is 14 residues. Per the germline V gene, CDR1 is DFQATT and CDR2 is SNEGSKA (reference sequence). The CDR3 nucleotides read TGCAGTGCTAGAGTTCAAGCGGGTAACAATGAGCAGTTCTTC. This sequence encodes CSARVQAGNNEQFF.

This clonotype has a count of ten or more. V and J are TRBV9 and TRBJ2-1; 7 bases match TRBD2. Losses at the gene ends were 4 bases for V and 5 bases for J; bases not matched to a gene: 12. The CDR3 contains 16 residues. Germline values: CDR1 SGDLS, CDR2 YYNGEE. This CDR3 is CASSPEGEGQNNEQFF. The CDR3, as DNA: TGTGCCAGCAGCCCAGAAGGGGAGGGCCAGAACAATGAGCAGTTCTTC.

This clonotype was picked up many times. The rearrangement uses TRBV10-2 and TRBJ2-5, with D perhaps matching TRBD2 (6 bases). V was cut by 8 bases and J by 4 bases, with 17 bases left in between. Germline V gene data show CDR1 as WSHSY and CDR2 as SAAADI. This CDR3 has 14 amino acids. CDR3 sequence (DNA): TGCGCCAGCTGGAGGGGAGTCTTGGGAGAGACCCAGTACTTC. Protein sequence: CASWRGVLGETQYF.

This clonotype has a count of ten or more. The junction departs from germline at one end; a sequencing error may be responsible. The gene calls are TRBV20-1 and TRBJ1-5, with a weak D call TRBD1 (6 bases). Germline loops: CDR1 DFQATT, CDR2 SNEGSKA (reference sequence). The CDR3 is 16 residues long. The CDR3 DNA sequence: TGCAGTGCTAGAGCCCACAGGGCTGCGAGCAATCAGTCCCAGCATTTT. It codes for CSARAHRAASNQSQHF.

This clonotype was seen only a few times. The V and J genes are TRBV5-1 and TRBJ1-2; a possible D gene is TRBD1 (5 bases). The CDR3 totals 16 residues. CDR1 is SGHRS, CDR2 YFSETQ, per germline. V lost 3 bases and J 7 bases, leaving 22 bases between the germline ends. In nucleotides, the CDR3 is TGCGCCAGCAGCTCCACTTACGACAGACGGACCTCTGGCTACACCTTC. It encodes CASSSTYDRRTSGYTF.

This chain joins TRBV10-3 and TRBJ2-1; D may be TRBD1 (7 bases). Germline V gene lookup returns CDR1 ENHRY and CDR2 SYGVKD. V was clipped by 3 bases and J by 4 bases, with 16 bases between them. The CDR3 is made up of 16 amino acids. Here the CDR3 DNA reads TGTGCCATCAGTGACCCAAAGGGGGCGGGGTACAATGAGCAGTTCTTC. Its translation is CAISDPKGAGYNEQFF.

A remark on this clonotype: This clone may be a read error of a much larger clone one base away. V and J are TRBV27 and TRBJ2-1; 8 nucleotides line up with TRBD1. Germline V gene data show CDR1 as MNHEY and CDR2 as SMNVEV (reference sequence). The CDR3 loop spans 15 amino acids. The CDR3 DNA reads TGTGCCAGCAGTTTCGACAGGGGTAGCGGCAATGAGCAGCTCTTC. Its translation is CASSFDRGSGNEQLF.

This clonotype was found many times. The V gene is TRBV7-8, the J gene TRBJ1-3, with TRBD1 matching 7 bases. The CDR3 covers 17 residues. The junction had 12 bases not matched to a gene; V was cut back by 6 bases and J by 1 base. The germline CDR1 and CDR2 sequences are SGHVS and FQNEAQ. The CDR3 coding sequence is TGTGCCAGCAGAGGGCAGGGGGTTGACCTTTCTGGAAACACCATATATTTT. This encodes CASRGQGVDLSGNTIYF.

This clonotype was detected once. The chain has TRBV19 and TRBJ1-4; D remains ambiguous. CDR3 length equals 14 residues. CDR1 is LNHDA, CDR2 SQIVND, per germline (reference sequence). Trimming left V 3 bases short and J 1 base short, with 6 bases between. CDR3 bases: TGTGCCAGTAGTATGGAGTTAACTAATGAAAAACTGTTTTTT. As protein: CASSMELTNEKLFF.

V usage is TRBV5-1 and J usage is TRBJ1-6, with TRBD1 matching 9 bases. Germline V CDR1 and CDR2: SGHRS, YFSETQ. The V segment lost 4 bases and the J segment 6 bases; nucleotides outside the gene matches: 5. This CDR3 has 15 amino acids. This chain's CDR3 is CASSLRTGVNSPLHF. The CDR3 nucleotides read TGCGCCAGCAGCCTGAGGACAGGGGTTAATTCACCCCTCCACTTT.

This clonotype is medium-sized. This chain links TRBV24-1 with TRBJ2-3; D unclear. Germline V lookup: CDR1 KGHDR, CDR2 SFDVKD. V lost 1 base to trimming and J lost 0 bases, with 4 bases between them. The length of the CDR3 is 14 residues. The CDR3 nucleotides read TGTGCCACCAGTGATTTTTACAGCACAGATACGCAGTATTTT. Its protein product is CATSDFYSTDTQYF.

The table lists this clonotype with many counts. This CDR3 reads CASKDWTLQETQYF. The DNA of the CDR3 is TGTGCCAGTAAGGACTGGACACTCCAAGAGACCCAGTACTTC. The chain combines TRBV19 with TRBJ2-5, with D possibly called TRBD1 or TRBD2 (5 bases each). V was cut by 7 bases and J by 1 base, with 13 bases left in between. The CDR3 is 14 residues long. The V gene's germline CDR1 is LNHDA and CDR2 SQIVND (reference sequence).

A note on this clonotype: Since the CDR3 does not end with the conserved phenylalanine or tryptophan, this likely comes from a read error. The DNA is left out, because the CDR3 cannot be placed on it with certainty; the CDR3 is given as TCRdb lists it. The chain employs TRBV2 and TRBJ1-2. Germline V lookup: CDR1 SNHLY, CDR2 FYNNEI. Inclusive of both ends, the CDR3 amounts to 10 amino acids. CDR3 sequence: CASSGRRSSY.

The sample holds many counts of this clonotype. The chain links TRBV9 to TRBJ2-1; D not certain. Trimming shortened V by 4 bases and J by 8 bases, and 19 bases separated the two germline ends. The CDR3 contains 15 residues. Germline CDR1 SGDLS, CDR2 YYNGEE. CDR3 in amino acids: CASSPPPHPVDEQFF. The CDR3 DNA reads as TGTGCCAGCAGCCCCCCCCCCCATCCGGTAGATGAGCAGTTCTTC.

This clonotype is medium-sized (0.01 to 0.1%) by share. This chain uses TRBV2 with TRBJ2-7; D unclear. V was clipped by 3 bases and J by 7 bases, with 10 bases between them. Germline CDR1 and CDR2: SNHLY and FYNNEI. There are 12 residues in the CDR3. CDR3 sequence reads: CASSDYDREQYF. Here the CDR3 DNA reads TGTGCCAGCAGTGACTACGATCGGGAGCAGTACTTC.

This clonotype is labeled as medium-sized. Here the CDR3 DNA reads TGTGCCAGCAGTTCTAGCGGGGTATCCTACGAGCAGTACTTC. Translation gives CASSSSGVSYEQYF. The chain uses TRBV2 and TRBJ2-7; 9 nucleotides match TRBD2. CDR1 is SNHLY, CDR2 FYNNEI, per germline. The CDR3 length is 14 residues. The ends lost 5 bases at V and 1 base at J; junction bases unmatched: 3.

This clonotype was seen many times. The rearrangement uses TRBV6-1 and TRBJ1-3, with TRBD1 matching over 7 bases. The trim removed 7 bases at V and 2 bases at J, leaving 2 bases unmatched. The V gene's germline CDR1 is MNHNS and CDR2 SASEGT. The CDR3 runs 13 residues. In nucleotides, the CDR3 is TGTGCCAGCATCGACAGGGCTGGAAACACCATATATTTT. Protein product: CASIDRAGNTIYF.